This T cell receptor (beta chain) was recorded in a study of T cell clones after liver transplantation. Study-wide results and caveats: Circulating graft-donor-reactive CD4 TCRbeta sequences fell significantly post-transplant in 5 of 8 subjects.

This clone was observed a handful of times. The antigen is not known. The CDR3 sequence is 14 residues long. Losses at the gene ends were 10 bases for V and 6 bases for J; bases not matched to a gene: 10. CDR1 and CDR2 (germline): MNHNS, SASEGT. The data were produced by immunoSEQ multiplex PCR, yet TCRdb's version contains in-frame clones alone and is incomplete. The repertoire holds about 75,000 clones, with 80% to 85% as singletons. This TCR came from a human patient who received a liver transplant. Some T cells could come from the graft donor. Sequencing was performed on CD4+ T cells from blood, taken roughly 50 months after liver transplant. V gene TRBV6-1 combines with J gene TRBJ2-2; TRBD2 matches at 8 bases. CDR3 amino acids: CAIGGVRFSGELFF. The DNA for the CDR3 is TGTGCCATCGGGGGGGTGAGGTTCTCCGGGGAGCTGTTTTTT.